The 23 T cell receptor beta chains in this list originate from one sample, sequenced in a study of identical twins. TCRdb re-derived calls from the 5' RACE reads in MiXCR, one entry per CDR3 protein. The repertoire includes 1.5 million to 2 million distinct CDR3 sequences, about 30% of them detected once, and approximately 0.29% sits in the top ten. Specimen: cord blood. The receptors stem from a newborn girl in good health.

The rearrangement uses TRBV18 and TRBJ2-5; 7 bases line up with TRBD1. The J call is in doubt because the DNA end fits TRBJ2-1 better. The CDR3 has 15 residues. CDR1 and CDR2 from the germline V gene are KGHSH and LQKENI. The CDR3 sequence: CASSPRTGHQETQFF. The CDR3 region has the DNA TGTGCCAGCTCACCAAGGACAGGTCATCAAGAGACCCAGTTCTTC.

CDR3 nucleotide sequence: TGCGCCAGCAGACGGACTAGCGGGACCGCCTACGAGCAGTACTTC. Amino acid sequence: CASRRTSGTAYEQYF. This chain connects TRBV5-1 to TRBJ2-4; 12 positions match TRBD2. The J call is doubtful: the DNA matches TRBJ2-7 better. The germline CDR1 and CDR2 sequences are SGHRS and YFSETQ. The CDR3 extends over 15 amino acids.

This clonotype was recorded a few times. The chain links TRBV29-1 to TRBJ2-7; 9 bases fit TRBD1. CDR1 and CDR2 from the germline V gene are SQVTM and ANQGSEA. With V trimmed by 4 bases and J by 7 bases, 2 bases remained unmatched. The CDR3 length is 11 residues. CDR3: CSVGTGEEQYF. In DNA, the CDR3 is TGCAGCGTTGGGACAGGGGAAGAGCAGTACTTC.

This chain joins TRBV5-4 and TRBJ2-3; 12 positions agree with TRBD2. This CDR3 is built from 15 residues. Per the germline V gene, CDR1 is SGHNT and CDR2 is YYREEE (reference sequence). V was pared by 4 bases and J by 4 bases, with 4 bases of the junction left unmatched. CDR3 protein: CASSKLAGGADTQYF. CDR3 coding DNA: TGTGCCAGCAGCAAACTAGCGGGGGGTGCAGATACGCAGTATTTT.

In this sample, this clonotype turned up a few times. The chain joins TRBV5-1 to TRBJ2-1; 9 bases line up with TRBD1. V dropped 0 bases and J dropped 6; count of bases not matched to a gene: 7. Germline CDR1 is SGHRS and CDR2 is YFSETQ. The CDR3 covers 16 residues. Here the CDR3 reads CASSLAGTGLSNEQFF. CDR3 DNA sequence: TGCGCCAGCAGCTTGGCCGGGACAGGGTTAAGCAATGAGCAGTTCTTC.

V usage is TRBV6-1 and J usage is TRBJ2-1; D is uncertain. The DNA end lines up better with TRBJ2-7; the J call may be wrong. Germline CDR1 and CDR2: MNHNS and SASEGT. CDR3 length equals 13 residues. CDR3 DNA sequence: TGTGCCAGCAGTGAACTGGGGTACAATGAGCAGTACTTC. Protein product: CASSELGYNEQYF.

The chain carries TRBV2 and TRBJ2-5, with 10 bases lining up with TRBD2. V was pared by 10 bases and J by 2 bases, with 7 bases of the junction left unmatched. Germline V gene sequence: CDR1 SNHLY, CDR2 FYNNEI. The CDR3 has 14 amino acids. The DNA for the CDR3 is TGTGCCACTTCACCGGGACTAGCGCAAGAGACCCAGTACTTC. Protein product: CATSPGLAQETQYF.

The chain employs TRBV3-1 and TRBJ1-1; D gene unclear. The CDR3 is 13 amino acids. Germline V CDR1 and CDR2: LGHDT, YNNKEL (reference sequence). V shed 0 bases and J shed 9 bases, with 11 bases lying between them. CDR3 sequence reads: CASSQDPRAKAFF. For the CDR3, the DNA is TGTGCCAGCAGCCAAGACCCCCGGGCTAAAGCTTTCTTT.

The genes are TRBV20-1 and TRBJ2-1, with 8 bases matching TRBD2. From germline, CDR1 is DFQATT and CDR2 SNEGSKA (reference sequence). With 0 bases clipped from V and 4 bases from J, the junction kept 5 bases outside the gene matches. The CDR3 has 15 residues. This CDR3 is CSAREASGPYNEQFF. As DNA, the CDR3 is TGCAGTGCTAGAGAAGCTAGCGGGCCTTACAATGAGCAGTTCTTC.

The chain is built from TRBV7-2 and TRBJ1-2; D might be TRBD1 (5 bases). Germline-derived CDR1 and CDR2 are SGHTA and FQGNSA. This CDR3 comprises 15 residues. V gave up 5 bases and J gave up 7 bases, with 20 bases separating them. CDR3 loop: CASSPAGTSLCGYTF. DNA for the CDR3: TGTGCCAGCAGCCCTGCTGGGACCTCACTCTGTGGCTACACCTTC.

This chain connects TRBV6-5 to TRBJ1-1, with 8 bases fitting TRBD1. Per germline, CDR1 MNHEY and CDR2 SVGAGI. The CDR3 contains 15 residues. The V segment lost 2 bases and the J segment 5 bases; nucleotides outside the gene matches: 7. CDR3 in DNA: TGTGCCAGCAGTTACGGGACAGGTGCTACTACTGAAGCTTTCTTT. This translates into CASSYGTGATTEAFF.

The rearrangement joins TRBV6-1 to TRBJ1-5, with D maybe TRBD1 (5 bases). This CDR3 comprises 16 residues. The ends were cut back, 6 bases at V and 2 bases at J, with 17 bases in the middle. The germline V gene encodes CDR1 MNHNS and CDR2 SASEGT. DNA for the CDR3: TGTGCCAGCAGCCCAATGGGGACCGGGGGCAATCAGCCCCAGCATTTT. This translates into CASSPMGTGGNQPQHF.

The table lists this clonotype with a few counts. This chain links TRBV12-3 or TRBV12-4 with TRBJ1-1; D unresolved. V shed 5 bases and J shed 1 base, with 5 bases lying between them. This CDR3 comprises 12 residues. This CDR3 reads CASSTANTEAFF. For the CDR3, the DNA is TGTGCCAGCAGTACTGCGAACACTGAAGCTTTCTTT.

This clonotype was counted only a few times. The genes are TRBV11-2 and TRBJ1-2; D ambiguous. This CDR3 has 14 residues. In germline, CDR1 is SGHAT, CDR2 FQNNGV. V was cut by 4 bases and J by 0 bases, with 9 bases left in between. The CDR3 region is CASSSLQANYGYTF. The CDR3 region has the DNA TGTGCCAGCAGCTCCCTTCAGGCTAACTATGGCTACACCTTC.

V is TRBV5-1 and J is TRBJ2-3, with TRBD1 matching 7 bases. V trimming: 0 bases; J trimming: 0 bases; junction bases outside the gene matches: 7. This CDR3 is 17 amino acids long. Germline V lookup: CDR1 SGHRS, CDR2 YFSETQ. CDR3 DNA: TGCGCCAGCAGCTTGGCCTGGACAGGTATAAGCACAGATACGCAGTATTTT. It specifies CASSLAWTGISTDTQYF.

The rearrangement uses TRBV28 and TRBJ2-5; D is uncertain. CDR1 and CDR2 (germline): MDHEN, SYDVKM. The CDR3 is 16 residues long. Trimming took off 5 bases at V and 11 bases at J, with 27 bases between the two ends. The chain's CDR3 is CASSRLFGGPWGEQYF. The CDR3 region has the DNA TGTGCCAGCAGTCGACTTTTCGGTGGCCCCTGGGGTGAGCAGTACTTC.

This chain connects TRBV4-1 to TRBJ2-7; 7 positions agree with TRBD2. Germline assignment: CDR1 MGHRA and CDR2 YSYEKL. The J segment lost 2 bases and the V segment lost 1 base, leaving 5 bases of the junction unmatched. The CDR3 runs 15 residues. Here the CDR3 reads CASSQAAGETYEQYF. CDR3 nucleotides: TGCGCCAGCAGCCAAGCGGCGGGGGAAACCTACGAGCAGTACTTC.

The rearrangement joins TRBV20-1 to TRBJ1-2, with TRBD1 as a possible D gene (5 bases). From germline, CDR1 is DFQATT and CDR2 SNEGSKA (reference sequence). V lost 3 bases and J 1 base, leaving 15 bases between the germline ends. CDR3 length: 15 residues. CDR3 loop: CSARGQPPFNYGYTF. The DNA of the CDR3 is TGCAGTGCTAGGGGGCAGCCCCCGTTTAACTATGGCTACACCTTC.

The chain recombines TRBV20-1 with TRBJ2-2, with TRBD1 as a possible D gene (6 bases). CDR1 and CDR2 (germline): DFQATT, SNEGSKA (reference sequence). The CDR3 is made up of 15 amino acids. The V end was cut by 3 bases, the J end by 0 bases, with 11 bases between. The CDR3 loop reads CSARYRASNTGELFF. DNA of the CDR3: TGCAGTGCTAGGTACAGGGCCTCGAACACCGGGGAGCTGTTTTTT.

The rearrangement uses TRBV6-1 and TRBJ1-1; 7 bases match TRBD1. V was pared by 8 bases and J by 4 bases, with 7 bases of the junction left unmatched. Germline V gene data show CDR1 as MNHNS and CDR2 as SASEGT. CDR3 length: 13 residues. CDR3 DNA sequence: TGTGCCAGCGCACCCCAGGGGGGCACTGAAGCTTTCTTT. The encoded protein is CASAPQGGTEAFF.

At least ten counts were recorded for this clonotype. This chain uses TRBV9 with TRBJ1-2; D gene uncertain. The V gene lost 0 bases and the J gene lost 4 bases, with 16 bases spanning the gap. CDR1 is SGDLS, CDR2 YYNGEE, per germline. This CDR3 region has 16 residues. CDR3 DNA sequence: TGTGCCAGCAGCGTAGAAAGGTCCAAGGGCCCCTATGGCTACACCTTC. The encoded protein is CASSVERSKGPYGYTF.

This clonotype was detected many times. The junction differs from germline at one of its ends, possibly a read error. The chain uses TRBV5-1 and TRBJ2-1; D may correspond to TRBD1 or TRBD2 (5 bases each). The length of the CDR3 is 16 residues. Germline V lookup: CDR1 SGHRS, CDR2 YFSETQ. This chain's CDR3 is CASSLVSGTTYNEQFF. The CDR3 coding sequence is TGTGCCAGCAGCTTAGTTTCCGGGACCACTTACAATGAGCAGTTCTTC.

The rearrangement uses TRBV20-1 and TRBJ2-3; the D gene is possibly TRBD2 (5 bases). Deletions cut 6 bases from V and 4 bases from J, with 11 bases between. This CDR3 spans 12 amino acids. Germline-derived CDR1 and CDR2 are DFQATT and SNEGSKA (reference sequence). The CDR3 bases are TGCAGTGCCACGGTAGCGCCAGATACGCAGTATTTT. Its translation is CSATVAPDTQYF.